The subject of this entry is one T cell receptor (beta chain). What antigen it recognizes has not been identified. It has no much larger one-base neighbor in the sample; base qualities were not kept. Patients with autoimmune disease history or receiving systemic immunosuppression were excluded from the trial. Peripheral blood for TCR sequencing was drawn from every dose cohort at baseline, at cycle 4 day 1 and at cycle 7 day 1. Samples came from an open-label, multicenter, first-in-human phase I dose-escalation trial of ivuxolimab. The trial enrolled adults with locally advanced or metastatic head and neck squamous cell, hepatocellular, melanoma or renal cell carcinoma. CD4+ and CD8+ T cells were sorted separately from peripheral blood before TCR sequencing. For sequencing of the TCRbeta CDR3 region, genomic DNA was extracted from the sorted cells. TCRbeta CDR3 regions were sequenced using the immunoSEQ Assay. Sourced from immuneACCESS, this table was stored by TCRdb with only in-frame sequences that have V and J called. A share of the clones is absent; for the studies checked, an unresolved V gene accounts for under half, and the remainder has no known explanation. The sample table lists about 79,000 clones, less than 95% of them with a count of one. In total, the top ten clones hold under 0.35% of the sample.

The entry originates in a study of OX40 agonist ivuxolimab in advanced cancers. Concerning the study at large: The costimulatory receptor OX40 (CD134) was targeted by ivuxolimab, a fully human IgG2 agonistic monoclonal antibody. Intravenous ivuxolimab was administered to patients every 2 weeks at six dose levels: 0.01, 0.1, 0.3, 1.5, 3 and 10 mg/kg. In the dose-escalation cohort, over 65% of patients were male, and the mean age was around 60 years, with a range of roughly 20 to 85. The paper covers the monotherapy dose-escalation part of the phase I ivuxolimab trial, which included N of about 50 patients. Partial responses occurred in three dose-escalation patients: two with cutaneous melanoma and one with hepatocellular carcinoma. Of the approximately 50 dose-escalation patients, hepatocellular carcinoma was present in about 20, melanoma in some 15, renal cell carcinoma in 9 and head and neck cancer in 9. Patients were allowed to have had prior anti-PD-1, anti-PD-L1 or anti-CTLA-4 therapy, and approximately 40% of the dose-escalation patients had previously received checkpoint inhibitors. The point of sequencing TCRbeta in the periphery was to test whether ivuxolimab changed TCR sequence diversity and drove clonal T-cell expansion.

Broader findings and caveats from the paper: At doses from 0.1 to 3.0 mg/kg, clonal expansion was seen in both CD4+ and CD8+ blood T cells between baseline and week 6. In the 0.1-3.0 mg/kg groups, partial responders had among the lowest normalized peripheral clonal expansion, particularly in CD8+ T cells. On average, CD8+ T cells showed more expanded clones than CD4+ T cells after ivuxolimab. The antigen specificity of the clonally expanded peripheral T cells was not determined. Low levels of normalized T-cell clonal expansion were also seen in some nonresponding patients.

Sequences were derived from CD4+ or CD8+ T cells sorted from blood, sampled in a trial of the OX40 agonist ivuxolimab. The receptor comes from an adult with an advanced solid tumor such as melanoma, head and neck, liver or kidney cancer.

The sequenced DNA: TGTGCCAGTAAGGCCGGTGGGCGCGGGCCCTCTGGAAACACCATATATTTT. This yields the protein CASKAGGRGPSGNTIYF. The chain uses TRBV19 and TRBJ1-3; no D segment can be confidently identified. Per the germline V gene (reference sequence), LNHDA is the CDR1 and SQIVND is the CDR2. V lost 7 bases and J lost 0 bases; the stretch between them is 19 bases long. The CDR3, cysteine through phenylalanine, is 17 amino acids long. This entry keeps only the CDR3 DNA: 51 bases, framed from base 1.